The clone carrying this T cell receptor (beta chain) was counted only a few times. The antigen remains unidentified. MiXCR, run by TCRdb on the reads, gives a single entry per CDR3 protein. The data show about 160,000 distinct CDR3 sequences, over 15% seen once. The data originate from a study of T cell repertoires in cytomegalovirus infection. Study-level background: Indications of both CMV infection and matching HLA type were provided by public TCR beta signatures. Whole-study findings and limits: CMV carriers with the relevant HLA were identified by cumulative public TCR beta family frequency. The ex vivo response showed dominance by HLA-C-restricted CMV-specific TCR beta clonotypes.

Unmatched junction bases numbered 10, after V lost 1 base and J lost 10 bases. CDR3 length equals 15 residues. Germline loops: CDR1 MGHDK, CDR2 SYGVNS. The sequence was obtained from a human donor in good health (CMV status not recorded). Some clones in this sample may be carry-over from other donors' samples. The genes are TRBV25-1 and TRBJ2-1; 7 bases are shared with TRBD2. The sequenced sample consisted of CD8+ T cells from PBMCs. CDR3 amino acids: CASSELAGYHPEQFF. In DNA, the CDR3 is TGTGCCAGCAGTGAATTAGCGGGCTACCATCCAGAGCAGTTCTTC.